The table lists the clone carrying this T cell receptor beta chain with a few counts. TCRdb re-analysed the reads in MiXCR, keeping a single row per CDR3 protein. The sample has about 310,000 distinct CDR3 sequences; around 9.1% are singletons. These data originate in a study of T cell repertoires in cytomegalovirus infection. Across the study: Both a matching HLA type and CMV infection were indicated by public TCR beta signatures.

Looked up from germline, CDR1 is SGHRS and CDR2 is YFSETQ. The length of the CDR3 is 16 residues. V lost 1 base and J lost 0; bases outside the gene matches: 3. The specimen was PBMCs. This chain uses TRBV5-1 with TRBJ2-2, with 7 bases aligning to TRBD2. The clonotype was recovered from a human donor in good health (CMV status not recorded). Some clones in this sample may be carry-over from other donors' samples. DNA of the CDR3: TGCGCCAGCAGCTTGCGGGAGGAGCCGAACACCGGGGAGCTGTTTTTT. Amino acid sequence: CASSLREEPNTGELFF.